The 8 T cell receptor beta chains reported below all come from one sample, sequenced in a study of blood T cell repertoires in COVID-19. TCRdb's copy holds only in-frame clones and misses some; the assay was immunoSEQ multiplex PCR. The profile shows about 380,000 clones, approximately 87% of them singletons. Material for sequencing was PBMCs or T cells enriched from blood (not recorded which). The receptors originated from a man aged 25-45 years who had recovered from COVID-19.

CDR3 nucleotide sequence: TGTGCCTGGAGTCCTCGAGGTTATGGCTACACCTTC. As protein: CAWSPRGYGYTF. The J gene is TRBJ1-2, the V gene TRBV30, with D hard to call. The V gene lost 2 bases and the J gene lost 5 bases, with 9 bases spanning the gap. Per the germline V gene, CDR1 is GTSNPN and CDR2 is SVGIG (reference sequence). The length of the CDR3 is 12 residues.

The rearrangement joins TRBV5-1 to TRBJ2-3; 10 bases match TRBD2. CDR1 and CDR2 (germline): SGHRS, YFSETQ. The junction had 1 base not matched to a gene; V was cut back by 6 bases and J by 3 bases. The CDR3 covers 13 residues. CDR3 in amino acids: CASKAGGTDTQYF. In DNA form, the CDR3 reads TGCGCCAGCAAAGCGGGGGGGACAGATACGCAGTATTTT.

The chain employs TRBV19 and TRBJ1-5, with 9 bases that match TRBD1. The junction had 6 bases not matched to a gene; V was cut back by 4 bases and J by 5 bases. The CDR3 is 15 amino acids. Germline V gene data show CDR1 as LNHDA and CDR2 as SQIVND (reference sequence). The CDR3 loop reads CASSRTGEWDQPQHF. DNA of the CDR3: TGTGCCAGTAGTAGGACAGGGGAGTGGGATCAGCCCCAGCATTTT. The whole variable domain, remainder taken from reference TRBV19 and TRBJ1-5, is DGGITQSPKYLFRKEGQNVTLSCEQNLNHDAMYWYRQDPGQGLRLIYYSQIVNDFQKGDIAEGYSVSREKKESFPLTVTSAQKNPTAFYLCASSRTGEWDQPQHFGDGTRLSIL.

This rearrangement joins TRBV2 to TRBJ2-7; D gene ambiguous. The CDR3 consists of 11 residues. Per germline, CDR1 SNHLY and CDR2 FYNNEI. The V and J ends lost 8 bases and 6 bases respectively, with 11 bases between them. The CDR3 DNA reads TGTGCCAGCGTTGAGGTGGGCGAGCAGTACTTC. It translates to CASVEVGEQYF.

This clone was seen only a few times. The rearrangement links TRBV4-1 to TRBJ1-6; no definite D call. Germline CDR1 is MGHRA and CDR2 is YSYEKL. Trimming removed 1 base from V and 9 bases from J, with 13 bases in between. There are 15 residues in the CDR3. CDR3: CASSQVVSSFSPLHF. The DNA for the CDR3 is TGCGCCAGCAGCCAAGTTGTTAGTTCATTTTCACCCCTCCACTTT.

The chain is built from TRBV12-3 or TRBV12-4 and TRBJ1-1; 8 nucleotides line up with TRBD1. The CDR3 is 13 amino acids. V lost 4 bases and J lost 5; bases outside the gene matches: 3. CDR3 protein: CASSYRGETEAFF. In DNA, the CDR3 is TGTGCCAGCAGTTACAGGGGGGAGACTGAAGCTTTCTTT.

V usage is TRBV4-3 and J usage is TRBJ2-7; 8 nucleotides match TRBD1. Per germline, CDR1 LGHNA and CDR2 YSLEER. There are 15 residues in the CDR3. V lost 3 bases to trimming and J lost 6 bases; unmatched junction nucleotides: 10. The CDR3 here is CASSQGQVLWSEQYF. The CDR3 nucleotides read TGCGCCAGCAGCCAGGGACAGGTGTTGTGGAGCGAGCAGTACTTC.

V and J are TRBV6-5 and TRBJ1-4; possibly TRBD1 for D (6 bases). This CDR3 is 14 amino acids long. Germline V gives CDR1 MNHEY, CDR2 SVGAGI. The germline V and J ends were trimmed by 3 bases and 8 bases, with 13 bases remaining between them. The CDR3 DNA is TGTGCCAGCAGTTATATCAGGGGAACGGAAAAACTGTTTTTT. As protein: CASSYIRGTEKLFF.